This T cell receptor (beta chain) was sequenced in a study of T cells in Graves' hyperthyroidism and ophthalmopathy. CDR1 and CDR2 from the germline V gene are SNHLY and FYNNEI. The CDR3 spans 15 residues. Trimming took off 7 bases at V and 9 bases at J, with 22 bases between the two ends. TCR beta CDR3 regions were amplified from RNA. The TCR CDR3 first-round RT-PCR relied on the HTBI primer set. TCRdb ran MiXCR on the multiplex PCR reads and lists one entry per CDR3 protein. The sample lists 300,000 to 450,000 distinct CDR3 sequences, roughly 13% occurring once. This clonotype was recorded a few times.

This clonotype was sampled from a young woman with Graves' hyperthyroidism. The material sequenced was blood. The rearrangement uses TRBV2 and TRBJ1-5, with D possibly being TRBD1 (5 bases). The CDR3 sequence is CASTNPGWGIRPQHF. The CDR3 DNA reads as TGTGCCAGCACCAACCCCGGGTGGGGGATTCGGCCCCAGCATTTT.